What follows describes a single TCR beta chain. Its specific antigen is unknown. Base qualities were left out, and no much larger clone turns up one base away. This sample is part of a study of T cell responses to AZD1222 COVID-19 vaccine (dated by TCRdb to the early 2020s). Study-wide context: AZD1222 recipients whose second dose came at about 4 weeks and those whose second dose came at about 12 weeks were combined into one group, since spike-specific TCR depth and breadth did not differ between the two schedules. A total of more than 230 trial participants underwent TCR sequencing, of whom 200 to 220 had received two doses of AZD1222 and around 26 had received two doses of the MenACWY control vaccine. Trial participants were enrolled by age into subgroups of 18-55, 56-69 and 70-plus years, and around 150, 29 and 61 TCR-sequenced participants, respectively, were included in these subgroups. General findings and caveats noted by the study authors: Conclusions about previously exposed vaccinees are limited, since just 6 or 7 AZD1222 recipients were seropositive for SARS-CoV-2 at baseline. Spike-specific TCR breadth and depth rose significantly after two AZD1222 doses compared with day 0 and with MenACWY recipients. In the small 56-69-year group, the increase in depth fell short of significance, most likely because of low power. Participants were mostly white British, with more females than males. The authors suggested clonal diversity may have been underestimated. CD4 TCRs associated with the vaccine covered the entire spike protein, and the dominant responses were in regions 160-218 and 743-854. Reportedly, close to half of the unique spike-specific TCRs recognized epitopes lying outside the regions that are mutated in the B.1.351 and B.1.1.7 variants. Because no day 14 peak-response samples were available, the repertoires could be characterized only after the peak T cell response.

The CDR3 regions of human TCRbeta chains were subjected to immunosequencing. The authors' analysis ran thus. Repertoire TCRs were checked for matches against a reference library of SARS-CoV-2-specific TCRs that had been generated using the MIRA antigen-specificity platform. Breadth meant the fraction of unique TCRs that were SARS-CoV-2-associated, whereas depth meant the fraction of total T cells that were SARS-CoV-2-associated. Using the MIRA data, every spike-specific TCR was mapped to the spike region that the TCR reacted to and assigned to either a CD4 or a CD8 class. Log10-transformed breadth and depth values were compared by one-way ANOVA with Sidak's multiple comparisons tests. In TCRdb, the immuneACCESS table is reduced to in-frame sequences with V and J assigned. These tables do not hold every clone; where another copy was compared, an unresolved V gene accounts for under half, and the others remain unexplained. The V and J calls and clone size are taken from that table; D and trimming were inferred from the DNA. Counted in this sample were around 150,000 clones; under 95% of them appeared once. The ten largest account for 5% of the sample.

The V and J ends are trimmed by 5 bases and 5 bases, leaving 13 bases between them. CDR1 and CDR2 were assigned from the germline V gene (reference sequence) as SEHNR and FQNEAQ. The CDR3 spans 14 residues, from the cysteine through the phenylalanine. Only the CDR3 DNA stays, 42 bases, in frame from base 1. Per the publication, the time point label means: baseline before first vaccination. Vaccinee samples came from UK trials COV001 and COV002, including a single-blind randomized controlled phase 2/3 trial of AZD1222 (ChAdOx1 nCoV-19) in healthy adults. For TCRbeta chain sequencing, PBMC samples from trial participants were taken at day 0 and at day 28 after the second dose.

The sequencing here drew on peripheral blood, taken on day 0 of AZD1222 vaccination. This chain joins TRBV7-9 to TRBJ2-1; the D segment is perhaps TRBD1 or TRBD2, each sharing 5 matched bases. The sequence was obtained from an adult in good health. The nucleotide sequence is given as TGTGCCAGCAGCACAACCGGGACGAACAATGAGCAGTTCTTC. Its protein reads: CASSTTGTNNEQFF. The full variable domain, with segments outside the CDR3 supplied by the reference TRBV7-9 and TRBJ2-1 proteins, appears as DTGVSQNPRHKITKRGQNVTFRCDPISEHNRLYWYRQTLGQGPEFLTYFQNEAQLEKSRLLSDRFSAERPKGSFSTLEIQRTEQGDSAMYLCASSTTGTNNEQFFGPGTRLTVL.